What follows describes a single TCR beta chain. Antigen unknown. This sample was taken from a study of cytomegalovirus exposure and HLA in healthy donors. On the study more broadly: The 120 or so validation repertoires were produced on the same platform as the 650 to 800 repertoires of the first cohort. This was reported in a later analysis. Study results and caveats: Reported results showed that the classifier diagnosed cytomegalovirus status with high specificity and sensitivity. Usually a TCR sequence was rare, but some public TCRs were found in many donors.

The repertoire was sequenced with immunoSEQ multiplex PCR; TCRdb's copy has only in-frame clones and lacks some. The sample shows under 200,000 clones, approximately 88% of them seen only once. Germline-derived CDR1 and CDR2 are SQVTM and ANQGSEA. The junction had 13 bases not matched to a gene; V was cut back by 1 base and J by 3 bases. The CDR3 totals 17 residues. The sequence was obtained from a man between 18 and 29 years old in good health and CMV-seropositive. The specimen sequenced was PBMCs. The chain has TRBV29-1 and TRBJ1-2; TRBD1 agrees at 8 bases. The CDR3 region has the DNA TGCAGCGTTGAAGGGGGCCCCGGGACAGGAAATTACTATGGCTACACCTTC. Translating gives CSVEGGPGTGNYYGYTF.